Described below is a single T cell receptor (beta chain) sequence and its context. The sample belongs to a study of blood T cell repertoires in COVID-19. Study-level information: From the United States, Italy and Spain came samples of acute and convalescent COVID-19.

Per the original data handling: Amplification with reference gene primers provided the estimates of nucleated cell counts. Measured with immunoSEQ multiplex PCR; TCRdb has only the in-frame clones, and not every one. V and J calls and clone size come straight from that table; D and trimming were deduced from the DNA. The table includes some 200,000 clones, around 80% detected once. Germline CDR1 and CDR2: MNHNS and SASEGT. Trimming shortened V by 2 bases and J by 11 bases, and 16 bases separated the two germline ends. The CDR3 is made up of 15 amino acids. Sequenced: peripheral blood. The V and J genes are TRBV6-1 and TRBJ1-6; D call uncertain. The receptor was isolated from a human donor with acute or convalescent COVID-19. The donor label of this sample is uncertain. CDR3: CASSESTASRAPLHF. CDR3 in DNA: TGTGCCAGCAGTGAAAGTACGGCCTCGCGGGCACCCCTCCACTTT.